One sample yielded the 26 T cell receptor beta chains listed below, sequenced in a study of T cells in women clearing cervical HPV infection. Clones were read by immunoSEQ multiplex PCR, and TCRdb kept only the in-frame ones, dropping some. Its table records 42,000 or so clones. The sample comprised blood buffy coat. The source of these receptors is a woman between 18 and 70 years old with a cervical HPV16 infection that either progressed to CIN3+ or cleared (not recorded which).

As for this clone: Sequencing ends 3 residues short of the CDR3 end; the germline J gene provides the rest. This chain joins TRBV18 and TRBJ2-2; D might be TRBD1 (6 bases). CDR1 is KGHSH and CDR2 is LQKENI in the germline V gene. This CDR3 comprises 16 residues. With 3 bases removed from V and 0 bases from J, the gap between germline ends came to 11 bases. The CDR3 loop is CASSPIGGSNTGELFF. The sequenced CDR3 bases are TGTGCCAGCTCACCGATAGGGGGATCGAACACCGGGGAG. Complete variable domain (other parts from reference TRBV18 and TRBJ2-2): NAGVMQNPRHLVRRRGQEARLRCSPMKGHSHVYWYRQLPEEGLKFMVYLQKENIIDESGMPKERFSAEFPKEGPSILRIQQVVRGDSAAYFCASSPIGGSNTGELFFGEGSRLTVL.

Concerning this clone itself: The sequenced fragment ends 3 residues before the CDR3 boundary, so the rest is inferred from the germline J gene. The genes are TRBV19 and TRBJ1-1; no reliable D call. Trimming took 3 bases from V and 1 from J, leaving 12 bases between them. The CDR3 is made up of 15 amino acids. The germline CDR1 and CDR2 sequences are LNHDA and SQIVND (reference sequence). CDR3 DNA (partial): TGTGCCAGTAGTATGGCAGGAAATCGGAACACTGAA. Translating it yields CASSMAGNRNTE. In full, the CDR3 reads CASSMAGNRNTEAFF.

In the case of this clone: Read sequence stops 3 residues before the CDR3 end, and the germline J gene provides the missing end. The V gene is TRBV6-1, the J gene TRBJ2-3, with 7 bases fitting TRBD2. The J segment lost 5 bases and the V segment lost 8 bases, leaving 7 bases of the junction unmatched. CDR1 MNHNS and CDR2 SASEGT come from the germline V gene. The CDR3 sequence is 13 residues long. The CDR3 bases that were read are TGTGCCAGCCGTGGCGGGGGAGGAGATACG. The encoded protein is CASRGGGGDT. The entire CDR3 sequence reads CASRGGGGDTQYF.

CDR3 residues: CASSSGTYTATDTQYF. The sequenced part of the CDR3 DNA is TGTGCCAGCAGCTCCGGGACTTACACCGCGACAGATACG. The V and J genes are TRBV5-4 and TRBJ2-3; tentatively, D is TRBD2 (6 bases). The read ends 3 residues before the CDR3 terminus; that terminus is restored from the germline J gene. Trimming took off 3 bases at V and 3 bases at J, with 17 bases between the two ends. The CDR3 extends over 16 amino acids. The V gene's germline CDR1 is SGHNT and CDR2 YYREEE (reference sequence).

Concerning this clone: The read ends 3 residues shy of where the CDR3 ends; the end is completed using the germline J gene. The chain couples TRBV20-1 to TRBJ2-5; 12 positions agree with TRBD2. There are 15 residues in the CDR3. With V trimmed by 6 bases and J by 2 bases, 7 bases remained unmatched. The germline V gene has CDR1 DFQATT and CDR2 SNEGSKA (reference sequence). CDR3 residues: CSATTSGGTQETQYF. The CDR3 DNA, read in part, is TGCAGTGCCACCACTAGCGGGGGGACGCAAGAGACC.

With regard to this clone: The read terminates 3 residues before the CDR3 end, so the remaining end is supplied by the germline J gene. The chain combines TRBV20-1 with TRBJ1-6; D uncertain. Trimming stripped 2 bases from V and 0 bases from J, with 11 bases between. This CDR3 spans 16 amino acids. CDR1 and CDR2 (germline): DFQATT, SNEGSKA (reference sequence). The CDR3 sequence: CSARFTASSYNSPLHF. The covered CDR3 bases are TGCAGTGCTAGATTTACCGCGAGCTCCTATAATTCACCC.

With respect to this clone: The read ends 3 residues early relative to the CDR3; the germline J gene fills the gap. The genes are TRBV6-1 and TRBJ1-6; TRBD1 is a possible D gene (6 bases). Trimming shortened V by 1 base and J by 7 bases, and 11 bases separated the two germline ends. The CDR3 length is 15 residues. The germline gives CDR1 MNHNS, CDR2 SASEGT. Incomplete CDR3 DNA: TGTGCCAGCAGTGAAGTGTGGGGGCAAAATTCACCC. Translating it yields CASSEVWGQNSP. The full CDR3 protein is CASSEVWGQNSPLHF.

About this clone itself: Read coverage stops 3 residues before the CDR3 terminus; the germline J gene supplies the remainder. This chain uses TRBV27 with TRBJ1-5; D unresolved. The CDR3 is 14 amino acids. With 2 bases removed from V and 2 bases from J, the gap between germline ends came to 7 bases. Germline V gene sequence: CDR1 MNHEY, CDR2 SMNVEV (reference sequence). CDR3 region: CASSLVARNQPQHF. Incomplete CDR3 DNA: TGTGCCAGCAGTTTAGTGGCCCGCAATCAGCCC.

CDR3: CSAPSSHNEQFF. The covered CDR3 bases are TGCAGCGCCCCTTCGAGCCACAATGAG. The chain couples TRBV29-1 to TRBJ2-1; D unclear. The DNA ends 3 residues before the CDR3 does, and the rest of the CDR3 is filled in from the germline J gene. The CDR3 has 12 residues. Trimming removed 7 bases at V and 5 bases at J, with 12 bases between. CDR1 is SQVTM and CDR2 is ANQGSEA in the germline V gene.

On this clone itself: The read ends 3 residues shy of where the CDR3 ends; the end is completed using the germline J gene. V usage is TRBV10-1 and J usage is TRBJ2-1; 16 nucleotides align to TRBD2. The CDR3 loop spans 19 amino acids. Germline CDR1 and CDR2: WNHNN and SYGVQD (reference sequence). V lost 6 bases to trimming and J lost 8 bases; unmatched junction nucleotides: 16. CDR3 DNA, as far as it was read: TGCGCCAGCAGCTTAGGGACTAGCGGGGGGGCCGGTATCTCCGATGAG. Protein product: CASSLGTSGGAGISDE. The full CDR3 protein is CASSLGTSGGAGISDEQFF.

A word on this clone: The read comes to an end 3 residues before the CDR3 does, leaving the germline J gene to fill in the end. The chain links TRBV5-6 to TRBJ2-7, with a weak D call TRBD1 (5 bases). V lost 0 bases and J lost 6, with 10 bases in between. This CDR3 is built from 13 residues. CDR1 is SGHDT, CDR2 YYEEEE, per germline. Incomplete CDR3 DNA: TGTGCCAGCAGCTTGGGGGGCCTTCTCGAG. It translates to CASSLGGLLE. The whole CDR3 protein reads CASSLGGLLEQYF. Full variable domain (outside the CDR3, taken from reference TRBV5-6 and TRBJ2-7): DAGVTQSPTHLIKTRGQQVTLRCSPKSGHDTVSWYQQALGQGPQFIFQYYEEEERQRGNFPDRFSGHQFPNYSSELNVNALLLGDSALYLCASSLGGLLEQYFGPGTRLTVT.

Details on this clone: The sequence runs out 3 residues before the end of the CDR3; the remainder is reconstructed from the germline J gene. The J gene is TRBJ1-3, the V gene TRBV19, with D unclear. CDR1 is LNHDA and CDR2 is SQIVND in the germline V gene (reference sequence). Trimming took off 7 bases at V and 2 bases at J, with 12 bases between the two ends. The CDR3 spans 14 residues. The covered CDR3 bases are TGTGCCAGTAATGTGGCAAAGGCTGGAAACACC. It yields the protein CASNVAKAGNT. The complete CDR3 sequence is CASNVAKAGNTIYF. The variable domain in full, completed from reference TRBV19 and TRBJ1-3, reads DGGITQSPKYLFRKEGQNVTLSCEQNLNHDAMYWYRQDPGQGLRLIYYSQIVNDFQKGDIAEGYSVSREKKESFPLTVTSAQKNPTAFYLCASNVAKAGNTIYFGEGSWLTVV.

Points on this clone: The read is 3 residues too short to cover the CDR3 end, so that end is filled in from the germline J gene. This chain joins TRBV20-1 and TRBJ2-5; 8 nucleotides agree with TRBD2. This CDR3 has 15 amino acids. J gave up 5 bases and V 1 base, and 9 bases lay outside the gene matches. The germline gives CDR1 DFQATT, CDR2 SNEGSKA (reference sequence). CDR3 sequence reads: CSARVPGGPPETQYF. The CDR3 bases that were read are TGCAGTGCTAGAGTTCCGGGGGGGCCGCCCGAGACC.

With respect to this clone: The CDR3 end lies 3 residues beyond the end of the read and is filled in from the germline J gene. V and J are TRBV7-9 and TRBJ2-3; D possibly corresponds to TRBD1 (5 bases). The germline V gene has CDR1 SEHNR and CDR2 FQNEAQ (reference sequence). V was pared by 0 bases and J by 2 bases, with 6 bases between. This CDR3 contains 14 residues. This CDR3 reads CASSLAGATDTQYF. CDR3 bases read: TGTGCCAGCAGCTTAGCTGGGGCCACAGATACG.

About this clone: The missing CDR3 end, 3 residues past where the read stops, is filled in from the germline J gene. The V gene is TRBV12-3 or TRBV12-4, the J gene TRBJ1-2; D is unclear. V dropped 6 bases and J dropped 7 bases, with 9 bases sitting between them. The CDR3 is 11 residues long. The DNA read from the CDR3 is TGTGCCAGCAGCTTTAGAGCTGGC. Amino acids: CASSFRAG. The complete CDR3 sequence is CASSFRAGYTF.

Notes on this clone: The read terminates 3 residues ahead of where the CDR3 ends, so the germline J gene completes it. The chain carries TRBV10-3 and TRBJ1-1; 7 positions match TRBD1. The germline V gene has CDR1 ENHRY and CDR2 SYGVKD. This CDR3 comprises 13 residues. Incomplete CDR3 DNA: TGTGCCATCAGGGGCACAGGGGATCACGGG. Protein product: CAIRGTGDHG. The complete CDR3 sequence is CAIRGTGDHGAFF.

Comments on this clone: The read ends 3 residues before the CDR3 terminus; that terminus is restored from the germline J gene. Other DNA sequences from this sample encode an identical CDR3 as well. V is TRBV7-9 and J is TRBJ1-1; TRBD1 aligns across 7 bases. This CDR3 is built from 15 residues. The germline V gene has CDR1 SEHNR and CDR2 FQNEAQ (reference sequence). J lost 3 bases, V lost 1 base, and 5 bases had no gene match. The sequenced part of the CDR3 DNA is TGTGCCAGCAGCTTAGGACCCACAGGGGACACTGAA. Residues: CASSLGPTGDTE. The CDR3 reads in full as CASSLGPTGDTEAFF.

Concerning this clone: Read data end 3 residues before the CDR3 end; the end is taken from the germline J gene. This rearrangement joins TRBV28 to TRBJ1-2; possible D gene TRBD1, 6 bases. Germline loops: CDR1 MDHEN, CDR2 SYDVKM. The CDR3 runs to 13 residues. The CDR3 here is CASTLRTAVPYTF. Incomplete CDR3 DNA: TGTGCCAGCACCTTACGGACAGCGGTACCC.

Note on this clone: The CDR3 end is not reached by the read, which stops 3 residues before it; the germline J gene fills it in. The gene calls are TRBV7-2 and TRBJ2-3; 7 bases are a match to TRBD1. CDR3 size: 13 residues. Germline-derived CDR1 and CDR2 are SGHTA and FQGNSA. The ends lost 3 bases at V and 7 bases at J; junction bases unmatched: 4. The CDR3 protein is CASSFDRANTQYF. Incomplete CDR3 DNA: TGTGCCAGCAGCTTCGACAGGGCCAATACG.

In the case of this clone: Read data end 3 residues before the CDR3 end; the end is taken from the germline J gene. The chain is built from TRBV5-4 and TRBJ1-1; no firm D call. In germline, CDR1 is SGHNT, CDR2 YYREEE (reference sequence). V was cut by 4 bases and J by 2 bases, with 9 bases left in between. The CDR3 extends over 13 amino acids. The CDR3 loop is CASSPQFNTEAFF. The CDR3 bases that were read are TGTGCCAGCAGCCCCCAATTTAACACTGAA. The whole variable domain, remainder taken from reference TRBV5-4 and TRBJ1-1, is ETGVTQSPTHLIKTRGQQVTLRCSSQSGHNTVSWYQQALGQGPQFIFQYYREEENGRGNFPPRFSGLQFPNYSSELNVNALELDDSALYLCASSPQFNTEAFFGQGTRLTVV.

In the case of this clone: The read terminates 3 residues ahead of where the CDR3 ends, so the germline J gene completes it. The chain recombines TRBV6-1 with TRBJ2-5; TRBD1 is a possible D gene (5 bases). This CDR3 is built from 12 residues. Trimming stripped 3 bases from V and 7 bases from J, with 9 bases between. Germline values: CDR1 MNHNS, CDR2 SASEGT. The CDR3 sequence is CASSEFRGTQYF. CDR3 DNA, as far as it was read: TGTGCCAGCAGTGAGTTTAGGGGGACC.

With regard to this clone: The CDR3 extends 3 residues past the end of the read, so its final part is completed from the germline J gene. This sequence joins TRBV19 and TRBJ1-1, with a possible D match to TRBD1 (6 bases). The CDR3 spans 15 residues. Looked up from germline, CDR1 is LNHDA and CDR2 is SQIVND (reference sequence). The V gene lost 1 base and the J gene lost 3 bases, with 12 bases spanning the gap. The CDR3 bases that were read are TGTGCCAGTAGTATAGGAAACAGGGTGGACACTGAA. Amino acid sequence: CASSIGNRVDTE. The entire CDR3 reads CASSIGNRVDTEAFF.

The part of the CDR3 DNA that was read is TGTGCCAGCAGCCAGAGCTTGACGGCCTATGGAGGG. Its protein product is CASSQSLTAYGG. The entire CDR3 protein is CASSQSLTAYGGYTF. V is TRBV7-2 and J is TRBJ1-2; no reliable D call. The CDR3 is cut off 3 residues early in the read; its end comes from the germline J gene. The CDR3 contains 15 residues. Germline V gene data show CDR1 as SGHTA and CDR2 as FQGNSA.

As regards this clone: The CDR3 end is not reached by the read, which stops 3 residues before it; the germline J gene fills it in. The V gene is TRBV11-3, the J gene TRBJ1-5; D not certain. With 3 bases removed from V and 5 bases from J, the gap between germline ends came to 8 bases. Germline CDR1 reads SGHNT; CDR2 reads YENEEA. This CDR3 has 13 amino acids. The chain's CDR3 is CASSFSSHQPQHF. CDR3 bases read: TGTGCCAGCAGCTTCAGTTCGCATCAGCCC. Full variable domain (remainder filled in from reference TRBV11-3 and TRBJ1-5): EAGVVQSPRYKIIEKKQPVAFWCNPISGHNTLYWYLQNLGQGPELLIRYENEEAVDDSQLPKDRFSAERLKGVDSTLKIQPAELGDSAVYLCASSFSSHQPQHFGDGTRLSIL.

Note on this clone: The missing CDR3 end, 3 residues past where the read stops, is filled in from the germline J gene. The V and J genes are TRBV20-1 and TRBJ1-5, with D hard to call. The CDR3 has 16 amino acids. The germline CDR1 and CDR2 sequences are DFQATT and SNEGSKA (reference sequence). Trimming removed 1 base from V and 2 bases from J, with 15 bases in between. This CDR3 is CSARGPPRLGNQPQHF. The sequenced part of the CDR3 DNA is TGCAGTGCTAGAGGACCGCCCAGGTTAGGCAATCAGCCC.

Concerning this clone: The read is 3 residues too short to cover the CDR3 end, so that end is filled in from the germline J gene. The V and J genes are TRBV11-2 and TRBJ1-4; D possibly corresponds to TRBD1 (6 bases). Germline CDR1 is SGHAT and CDR2 is FQNNGV. Trimming left V 3 bases short and J 7 bases short, with 15 bases between. The CDR3 is made up of 15 amino acids. The CDR3 sequence: CASSLNRDTSEKLFF. CDR3 bases read: TGTGCCAGCAGCTTGAACCGGGACACCTCTGAAAAA.